This T cell receptor beta chain emerged from a study of T cell responses to AZD1222 COVID-19 vaccine. Study-wide findings and caveats: Of spike-specific TCRs, nearly half reportedly target regions left unmutated in variants. Most donors were white British and more were female, and clonal diversity was possibly underestimated. Dominant at 160-218 and 743-854, vaccine-associated CD4 TCRs also spanned spike.

With 1 base removed from V and 5 bases from J, the gap between germline ends came to 12 bases. Germline V CDR1 and CDR2: SGHDT, YYEEEE. The CDR3 length is 15 residues. The protocol was immunoSEQ multiplex PCR, while the TCRdb copy is restricted to in-frame clones and leaves out a portion. Of fewer than 150,000 clones listed, just over 85% were seen once; the top ten hold roughly 8%. Note on this clone: The antigen is not known.

The receptor was isolated from an adult in good health. V gene TRBV5-6 combines with J gene TRBJ2-2, with D hard to call. The sequencing used peripheral blood, collected on day 0 of AZD1222 vaccination. The CDR3 nucleotides are TGTGCCAGCAGCTTGATCCGGGTTAGGACCGGGGAGCTGTTTTTT. Its protein product is CASSLIRVRTGELFF. The entire variable domain, with the rest obtained from reference TRBV5-6 and TRBJ2-2, is as follows: DAGVTQSPTHLIKTRGQQVTLRCSPKSGHDTVSWYQQALGQGPQFIFQYYEEEERQRGNFPDRFSGHQFPNYSSELNVNALLLGDSALYLCASSLIRVRTGELFFGEGSRLTVL.